One and the same sample provided the 7 T cell receptor beta chains below, sequenced in a study of shared clonotypes between healthy human individuals. Only in-frame clones appear in the TCRdb table, and some are missing; sequencing was by immunoSEQ multiplex PCR. The sample shows about a million clones, approximately 76% of them seen only once. Sequencing was performed on memory CD4+ T cells sorted from blood. Subset reported: CD45RA-negative fraction. All receptors derive from a man younger than 35 in good health.

J is TRBJ2-6 and V is TRBV7-8; 10 positions agree with TRBD2. The V segment lost 4 bases and the J segment 3 bases; nucleotides outside the gene matches: 21. CDR1 SGHVS and CDR2 FQNEAQ come from the germline V gene. There are 22 residues in the CDR3. The CDR3 coding sequence is TGTGCCAGCAGCTCACCCGTGACTAGCGGGCCCTCTTCCCTCTTTGGGGCCAACGTCCTGACTTTC. Its protein is CASSSPVTSGPSSLFGANVLTF.

The chain couples TRBV29-1 to TRBJ1-1; D ambiguous. V dropped 5 bases and J dropped 1 base, with 8 bases sitting between them. Germline V CDR1 and CDR2: SQVTM, ANQGSEA. This CDR3 has 12 amino acids. CDR3 amino acids: CSVRAENTEAFF. The CDR3 nucleotides read TGCAGCGTTAGGGCAGAGAACACTGAAGCTTTCTTT.

This sequence joins TRBV29-1 and TRBJ2-7; TRBD2 matches 8 bases. This CDR3 is built from 14 residues. V lost 0 bases to trimming and J lost 1 base; unmatched junction nucleotides: 2. The germline gives CDR1 SQVTM, CDR2 ANQGSEA. CDR3 amino acids: CSVEETSGSYEQYF. The CDR3 coding sequence is TGCAGCGTTGAAGAAACTAGCGGATCCTACGAGCAGTACTTC.

The rearrangement links TRBV6-5 to TRBJ2-7, with TRBD2 as a possible D gene (6 bases). Trimming took 0 bases from V and 4 from J, leaving 10 bases between them. CDR3 length: 14 amino acids. CDR1 and CDR2 (germline): MNHEY, SVGAGI. The chain's CDR3 is CASSYSTRGYEQYF. The CDR3 nucleotides are TGTGCCAGCAGTTACTCGACTAGAGGTTACGAGCAGTACTTC.

The V and J genes are TRBV19 and TRBJ1-5; 8 bases align to TRBD1. With 5 bases clipped from V and 2 bases from J, the junction kept 2 bases outside the gene matches. The CDR3 runs to 14 residues. Germline V CDR1 and CDR2: LNHDA, SQIVND (reference sequence). The CDR3: CASSEGQGNQPQHF. Here the CDR3 DNA reads TGTGCCAGTAGTGAGGGACAGGGCAATCAGCCCCAGCATTTT.

The sample holds one count of this clone. The chain links TRBV7-2 to TRBJ2-7; TRBD2 agrees at 12 bases. Germline loops: CDR1 SGHTA, CDR2 FQGNSA. The CDR3 is made up of 15 amino acids. Unmatched junction bases numbered 3, after V lost 4 bases and J lost 2 bases. CDR3 residues: CASSWTSGNTYEQYF. The CDR3 nucleotides read TGTGCCAGCAGCTGGACTAGCGGGAATACCTACGAGCAGTACTTC.

V gene TRBV29-1 combines with J gene TRBJ2-2; 16 nucleotides line up with TRBD2. The germline gives CDR1 SQVTM, CDR2 ANQGSEA. This CDR3 region has 17 residues. Germline trimming cut 4 bases from V and 5 bases from J; bases unmatched to any gene: 7. The CDR3 region is CSVAPGLAGGQTGELFF. The CDR3 nucleotides read TGCAGCGTTGCCCCGGGACTAGCGGGGGGGCAGACCGGGGAGCTGTTTTTT.